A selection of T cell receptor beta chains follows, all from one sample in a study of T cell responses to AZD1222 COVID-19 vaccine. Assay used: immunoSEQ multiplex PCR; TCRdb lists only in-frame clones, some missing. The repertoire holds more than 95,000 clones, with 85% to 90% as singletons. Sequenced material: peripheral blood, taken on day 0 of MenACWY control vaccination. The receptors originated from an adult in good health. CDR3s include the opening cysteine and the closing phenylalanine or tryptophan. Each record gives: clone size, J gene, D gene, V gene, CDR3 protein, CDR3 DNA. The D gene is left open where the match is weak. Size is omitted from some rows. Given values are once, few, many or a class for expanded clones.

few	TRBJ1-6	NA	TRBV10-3	CAIAEGEEGHSPLHF	TGTGCCATCGCAGAAGGGGAGGAGGGGCACTCACCCCTCCACTTT
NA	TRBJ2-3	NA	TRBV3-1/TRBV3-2	CASSQADFRRMGADTQYF	TGTGCCAGCAGCCAAGCGGACTTTCGGAGAATGGGGGCAGATACGCAGTATTTT
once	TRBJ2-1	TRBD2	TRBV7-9	CASSPLLGLAGVNEQFF	TGTGCCAGCAGCCCCCTCCTCGGACTAGCGGGAGTTAATGAGCAGTTCTTC
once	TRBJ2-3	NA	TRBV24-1	CATSDFWHTQYF	TGTGCCACCAGTGATTTCTGGCATACGCAGTATTTT
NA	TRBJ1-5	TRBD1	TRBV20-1	CSASVRQGDQPQHF	TGCAGTGCTAGTGTCCGACAGGGGGATCAGCCCCAGCATTTT
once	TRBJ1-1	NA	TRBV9	CASSVEVSRTEAFF	TGTGCCAGCAGCGTAGAAGTCAGCCGGACTGAAGCTTTCTTT
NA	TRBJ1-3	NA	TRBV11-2	CASSYKDSNTIYF	TGTGCCAGCAGCTATAAGGACAGCAACACCATATATTTT
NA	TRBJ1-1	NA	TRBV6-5	CASTRADSGGTEAFF	TGTGCCAGCACCCGGGCGGATTCCGGAGGGACTGAAGCTTTCTTT
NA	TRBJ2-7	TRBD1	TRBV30	CAWRWTGGSEQYF	TGTGCCTGGAGATGGACAGGGGGCAGCGAGCAGTACTTC
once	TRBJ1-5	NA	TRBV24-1	CATSENNQPQHF	TGTGCCACCAGTGAGAACAATCAGCCCCAGCATTTT
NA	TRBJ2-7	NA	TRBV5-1	CASSFEPAYEQYF	TGCGCCAGCAGCTTCGAGCCCGCCTACGAGCAGTACTTC
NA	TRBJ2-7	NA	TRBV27	CASSAQGSPYEQYF	TGTGCCAGCAGTGCTCAGGGGTCCCCCTACGAGCAGTACTTC
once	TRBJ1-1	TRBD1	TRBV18	CASSRTGNTEAFF	TGTGCCAGCTCCCGGACAGGGAACACTGAAGCTTTCTTT
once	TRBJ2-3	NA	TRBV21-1	CASRKTRIWARQGMYTDTQYF	TGTGCCAGCAGAAAAACAAGAATTTGGGCGAGACAGGGAATGTACACAGATACGCAGTATTTT
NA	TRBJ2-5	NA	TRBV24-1	CATSDTHWGDQETQYF	TGTGCCACCAGTGATACCCACTGGGGAGATCAAGAGACCCAGTACTTC
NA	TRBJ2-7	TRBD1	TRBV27	CASSFGTGSPYEQYF	TGTGCCAGCAGTTTTGGGACAGGGAGTCCGTACGAGCAGTACTTC
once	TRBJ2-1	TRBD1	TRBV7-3	CASSSSRGLGEQFF	TGTGCCAGCAGCTCCTCCAGGGGGCTGGGTGAGCAGTTCTTC
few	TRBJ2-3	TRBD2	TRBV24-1	CATSDRVRGDGFTDTQYF	TGTGCCACCAGTGATCGGGTTCGGGGGGATGGGTTCACAGATACGCAGTATTTT
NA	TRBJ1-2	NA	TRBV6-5	CASSRDINGYTF	TGTGCCAGCAGCCGGGACATAAATGGCTACACCTTC
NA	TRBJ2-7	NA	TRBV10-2	CASGATGLSYEQYF	TGCGCCAGCGGAGCAACGGGACTTTCCTACGAGCAGTACTTC
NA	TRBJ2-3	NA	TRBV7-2	CASSPPMGLTQYF	TGTGCCAGCAGTCCTCCAATGGGACTTACGCAGTATTTT
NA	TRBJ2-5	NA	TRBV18	CASSPPSLQETQYF	TGTGCCAGCTCACCACCCTCACTCCAAGAGACCCAGTACTTC
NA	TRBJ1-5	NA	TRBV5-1	CASSLDTGRGQPQHF	TGCGCCAGCAGCTTGGATACGGGTCGGGGTCAGCCCCAGCATTTT
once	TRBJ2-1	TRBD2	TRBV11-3	CASSLGVLAGGSYNEQFF	TGTGCCAGCAGCTTAGGTGTTTTAGCGGGAGGCTCGTACAATGAGCAGTTCTTC
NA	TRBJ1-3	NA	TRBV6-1	CASSEAQAGELNTIYF	TGTGCCAGCAGTGAAGCCCAGGCCGGGGAATTAAACACCATATATTTT
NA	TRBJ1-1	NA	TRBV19	CASSIIGAEAFF	TGTGCCAGTAGCATTATCGGGGCTGAAGCTTTCTTT
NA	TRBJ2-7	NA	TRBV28	CASSSGQRTSYEQYF	TGTGCCAGCAGCTCCGGACAGAGAACAAGCTACGAGCAGTACTTC
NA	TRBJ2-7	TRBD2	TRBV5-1	CASSHTSGSGAYEQYF	TGCGCCAGCAGCCACACTAGCGGGAGTGGAGCCTACGAGCAGTACTTC
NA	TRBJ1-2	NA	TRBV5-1	CASSLARAGLGYTF	TGCGCCAGCAGCTTGGCGAGGGCAGGTTTGGGCTACACCTTC
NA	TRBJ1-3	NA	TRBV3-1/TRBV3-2	CASRLGTGGSSGNTIYF	TGTGCCAGCAGACTGGGGACGGGAGGTAGCTCTGGAAACACCATATATTTT